The rows below give T cell receptor beta chains drawn from one sample of a study of cytomegalovirus exposure and HLA in healthy donors. Clones were read by immunoSEQ multiplex PCR, and TCRdb kept only the in-frame ones, dropping some. Its listing shows some 140,000 clones. Sequencing was done on a sample of PBMCs. The receptors come from a middle-aged woman in good health and CMV-seronegative. Each CDR3 is given with its conserved first and last residue. A D gene is named only where the DNA matches it firmly.

j_gene | v_gene | d_gene | len | CDR3nt | CDR3aa
TRBJ2-7 | TRBV7-8 | TRBD1 | 18 | TGTGCCAGCAGCTACCGTATATGGGACAGGTTAAGCTCCTACGAGCAGTACTTC | CASSYRIWDRLSSYEQYF
TRBJ1-4 | TRBV4-3 | NA | 15 | TGCGCCAGCAGCCAACCCGGACAGCTCACTGAAAAACTGTTTTTT | CASSQPGQLTEKLFF
TRBJ2-7 | TRBV6-5 | NA | 13 | TGTGCCACTACGGGGGAGAGCTCCTACGAGCAGTACTTC | CATTGESSYEQYF
TRBJ2-7 | TRBV28 | TRBD2 | 13 | TGTGCCAGTCTAGCGGGGCAAACCTACGAGCAGTACTTC | CASLAGQTYEQYF
TRBJ1-1 | TRBV10-3 | NA | 16 | TGTGCCATCAGTGAGTCTACCCAAGCCGTGAACACTGAAGCTTTCTTT | CAISESTQAVNTEAFF
TRBJ1-2 | TRBV4-3 | NA | 13 | TGCGCCAGCAGCCAAGATACGGGATATGGCTACACCTTC | CASSQDTGYGYTF
TRBJ1-3 | TRBV14 | NA | 16 | TGTGCCAGCAGCCCATGGGGCTTCAGCTCTGGAAACACCATATATTTT | CASSPWGFSSGNTIYF
TRBJ2-5 | TRBV10-3 | TRBD2 | 14 | TGTGCCATCAGTGGTAGCGGGGGCCAAGAGACCCAGTACTTC | CAISGSGGQETQYF
TRBJ1-1 | TRBV27 | TRBD1 | 11 | TGTGCCAGCCGGGACAGGGTTGAAGCTTTCTTT | CASRDRVEAFF
TRBJ1-6 | TRBV7-2 | NA | 13 | TGTGCCAGCAGCTTAGCGAGGGCAGCACCCCTCCACTTT | CASSLARAAPLHF
TRBJ1-1 | TRBV7-2 | TRBD1 | 15 | TGTGCCAGCAGCTTTCGCGGCAGGGGGCGGACTGAAGCTTTCTTT | CASSFRGRGRTEAFF
TRBJ1-3 | TRBV6-5 | NA | 15 | TGTGCCAGCAGTACCGCGACAGAGACCCCGAACACCATATATTTT | CASSTATETPNTIYF
TRBJ2-2 | TRBV2 | TRBD2 | 16 | TGTGCCAGCAGTGCCCCGGGAGGGGGTCGCGCCGGGGAGCTGTTTTTT | CASSAPGGGRAGELFF
TRBJ1-2 | TRBV6-6 | NA | 16 | TGTGCCAGCAGCTACCTTCGAGGATACCAGAACTATGGCTACACCTTC | CASSYLRGYQNYGYTF
TRBJ2-7 | TRBV7-2 | TRBD1 | 14 | TGTGCCAGCAGCCCCGGGACAGGGAGGTACGAGCAGTACTTC | CASSPGTGRYEQYF
TRBJ2-7 | TRBV2 | NA | 15 | TGTGCCAGCAGCAAAACAGGGTCAGGGACCTACGAGCAGTACTTC | CASSKTGSGTYEQYF
TRBJ2-1 | TRBV7-9 | NA | 16 | TGTGCCAGCAGCCATCACCGGGATAGCTCCTACAATGAGCAGTTCTTC | CASSHHRDSSYNEQFF
TRBJ1-2 | TRBV28 | NA | 11 | TGTGCCAGCAACGCGCTCTATGGCTACACCTTC | CASNALYGYTF
TRBJ1-2 | TRBV27 | TRBD1 | 14 | TGTGCCAGCAGTTTAAAACAGGGGAATTATGGCTACACCTTC | CASSLKQGNYGYTF
TRBJ1-4 | TRBV9 | NA | 15 | TGTGCCAGCAGCGTAGCTCAGGGCCTGGATGAAAAACTGTTTTTT | CASSVAQGLDEKLFF
TRBJ1-1 | TRBV29-1 | NA | 11 | TGCAGCGCCGGGAAGAACACTGAAGCTTTCTTT | CSAGKNTEAFF
TRBJ2-5 | TRBV9 | TRBD1 | 15 | TGTGCCAGCAGCCGGGACAGGGGGGTTCGAGAGACCCAGTACTTC | CASSRDRGVRETQYF
TRBJ1-5 | TRBV7-8 | NA | 16 | TGTGCCAGCAGCTTCACAGGGAGTTTCAGCAATCAGCCCCAGCATTTT | CASSFTGSFSNQPQHF
TRBJ1-1 | TRBV18 | NA | 15 | TGTGCCAGCTCACCGACACGAACAGGACCCACTGAAGCTTTCTTT | CASSPTRTGPTEAFF
TRBJ1-3 | TRBV7-9 | TRBD1 | 13 | TGTGCCAGCAAAGGGACAGTTGGAAACACCATATATTTT | CASKGTVGNTIYF
TRBJ2-1 | TRBV9 | NA | 15 | TGTGCCAGCAGCGTAGGGCCAGACTCCTACAATGAGCAGTTCTTC | CASSVGPDSYNEQFF
TRBJ2-7 | TRBV6-1 | TRBD2 | 13 | TGTGCCGCCATCACTAGCGGAGGCTACGAGCAGTACTTC | CAAITSGGYEQYF
TRBJ2-6 | TRBV5-4 | NA | 17 | TGTGCCAGCAGCCTCCAGGGGTTACGGTCTGGGGCCAACGTCCTGACTTTC | CASSLQGLRSGANVLTF
TRBJ1-5 | TRBV6-1 | TRBD1 | 13 | TGTGCCAGTAGAGACAGGGGGCAAGAGCCCCAGCATTTT | CASRDRGQEPQHF
TRBJ2-5 | TRBV9 | TRBD2 | 16 | TGTGCCAGCAGCGTAGCCCCAGCGGGGATCCAAGAGACCCAGTACTTC | CASSVAPAGIQETQYF
TRBJ1-2 | TRBV5-1 | NA | 14 | TGCGCCAGCAGCTTGCAGCAGGCTAACTATGGCTACACCTTC | CASSLQQANYGYTF
TRBJ2-5 | TRBV4-2 | TRBD2 | 15 | TGTGCCAGCAGCCAAGAATTGGGGACTAGCAATGCCCAGTACTTC | CASSQELGTSNAQYF
TRBJ1-2 | TRBV5-1 | NA | 13 | TGCGCCAGCAGCTTGGAAGGGGATTATGGCTACACCTTC | CASSLEGDYGYTF
TRBJ1-2 | TRBV28 | TRBD1 | 15 | TGTGCCAGCCGGGGACAGGGGGAACTCCACTATGGCTACACCTTC | CASRGQGELHYGYTF
TRBJ1-5 | TRBV7-9 | NA | 16 | TGTGCCAGCAGCGCAAACCTGGGGGGAGGTAATCAGCCCCAGCATTTT | CASSANLGGGNQPQHF
TRBJ2-5 | TRBV28 | TRBD2 | 14 | TGTGCCAGCACTAGCGGGAGTTACCAAGAGACCCAGTACTTC | CASTSGSYQETQYF
TRBJ2-5 | TRBV9 | TRBD1 | 14 | TGTGCCAGCAGCGGGACAGGGGGCCCAGAGACCCAGTACTTC | CASSGTGGPETQYF
TRBJ1-2 | TRBV27 | TRBD1 | 15 | TGTGCCAGCAGTCCCCGGACAGGGGCCTATCTTGGCTACACCTTC | CASSPRTGAYLGYTF
TRBJ2-4 | TRBV4-3 | NA | 14 | TGCGCCAGCAGCCAAAGTCTCCCGAGGGACATTCAGTACTTC | CASSQSLPRDIQYF
TRBJ2-4 | TRBV5-4 | TRBD1 | 15 | TGTGCCAGCAGCTTGGGAGGGACAGGACTAAACATTCAGTACTTC | CASSLGGTGLNIQYF
TRBJ2-1 | TRBV5-4 | TRBD1 | 15 | TGTGCCAGCAGCAGCGGGGACAGGGGCTACAATGAGCAGTTCTTC | CASSSGDRGYNEQFF
TRBJ2-2 | TRBV7-8 | TRBD2 | 19 | TGTGCCAGCAGCTTAGGTTGGGAGCGGGGGCCCCGTTCCGGCGGGGAGCTGTTTTTT | CASSLGWERGPRSGGELFF
TRBJ2-7 | TRBV7-3 | TRBD1 | 15 | TGTGCCAGCAGCTCCGGGGGGACAGGGCCCTACGAGCAGTACTTC | CASSSGGTGPYEQYF
TRBJ1-2 | TRBV28 | NA | 13 | TGTGCCAGCAGTGCCGACAGCTACTATGGCTACACCTTC | CASSADSYYGYTF
TRBJ2-5 | TRBV6-6 | TRBD2 | 15 | TGTGCCAGCAGTAGGACTAGCGGGGGTTGGGAGACCCAGTACTTC | CASSRTSGGWETQYF
TRBJ1-1 | TRBV20-1 | NA | 11 | TGCAGTGCCTCAGGGGCCACTGAAGCTTTCTTT | CSASGATEAFF
TRBJ2-2 | TRBV4-3 | TRBD2 | 20 | TGCGCCAGCAGCCAAGATTATGTCCGACTAGCGGGGGGCCGCACCGGGGAGCTGTTTTTT | CASSQDYVRLAGGRTGELFF
TRBJ1-1 | TRBV7-9 | NA | 13 | TGTGCCAGCAGCTTAGAAATCCCGTCGGAAGCTTTCTTT | CASSLEIPSEAFF
TRBJ1-5 | TRBV14 | NA | 14 | TGTGCCAGCAGCCGCAACTATGAGGTCCAGCCCCAGCATTTT | CASSRNYEVQPQHF
TRBJ2-6 | TRBV4-3 | TRBD1 | 15 | TGCGCCAGCAGCCGGACAGGGACTGGGGCCAACGTCCTGACTTTC | CASSRTGTGANVLTF
TRBJ1-6 | TRBV10-3 | NA | 16 | TGTGCCATCAGCCTCGGGCGGGGTACGGAAAATTCACCCCTCCACTTT | CAISLGRGTENSPLHF